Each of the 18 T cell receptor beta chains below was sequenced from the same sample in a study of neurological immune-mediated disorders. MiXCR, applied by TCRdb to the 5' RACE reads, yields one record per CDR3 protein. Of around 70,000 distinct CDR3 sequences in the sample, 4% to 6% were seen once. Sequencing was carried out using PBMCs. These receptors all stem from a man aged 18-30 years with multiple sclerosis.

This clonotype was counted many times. CDR3 in DNA: TGCAGTGCTAGAGATGCGGGACTCTATGGCTACACCTTC. This gives the protein CSARDAGLYGYTF. This rearrangement joins TRBV20-1 to TRBJ1-2; D perhaps matches TRBD1 (5 bases). CDR1 and CDR2 from the germline V gene are DFQATT and SNEGSKA (reference sequence). The CDR3 length is 13 residues. Trimming took off 0 bases at V and 4 bases at J, with 9 bases between the two ends.

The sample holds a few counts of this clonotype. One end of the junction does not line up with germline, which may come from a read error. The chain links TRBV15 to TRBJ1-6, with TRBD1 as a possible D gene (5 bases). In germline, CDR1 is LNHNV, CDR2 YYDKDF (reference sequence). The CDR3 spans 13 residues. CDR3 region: CATSQQDNSPLNF. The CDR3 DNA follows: TGTGCCACCTCCCAACAGGACAATTCACCCCTCAACTTT.

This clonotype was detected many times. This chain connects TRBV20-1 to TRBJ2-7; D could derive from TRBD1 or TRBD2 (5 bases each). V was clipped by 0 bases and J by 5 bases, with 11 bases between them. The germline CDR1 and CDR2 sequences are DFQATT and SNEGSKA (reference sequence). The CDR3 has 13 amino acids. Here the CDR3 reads CSAREPGRNEQYF. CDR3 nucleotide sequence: TGCAGTGCTAGAGAACCGGGACGGAACGAGCAGTACTTC.

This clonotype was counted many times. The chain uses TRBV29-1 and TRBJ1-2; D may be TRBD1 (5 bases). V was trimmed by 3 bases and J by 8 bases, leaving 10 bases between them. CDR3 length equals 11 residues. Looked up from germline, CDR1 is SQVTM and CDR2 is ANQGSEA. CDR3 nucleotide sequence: TGCAGCGTTGATGCAGGGTACGGCTACACCTTC. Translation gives CSVDAGYGYTF.

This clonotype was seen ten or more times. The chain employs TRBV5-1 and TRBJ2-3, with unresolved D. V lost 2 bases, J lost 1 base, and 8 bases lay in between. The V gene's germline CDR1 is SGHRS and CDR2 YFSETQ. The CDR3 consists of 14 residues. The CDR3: CASSFGAGTDTQYF. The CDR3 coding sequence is TGCGCCAGCAGCTTTGGTGCAGGCACAGATACGCAGTATTTT.

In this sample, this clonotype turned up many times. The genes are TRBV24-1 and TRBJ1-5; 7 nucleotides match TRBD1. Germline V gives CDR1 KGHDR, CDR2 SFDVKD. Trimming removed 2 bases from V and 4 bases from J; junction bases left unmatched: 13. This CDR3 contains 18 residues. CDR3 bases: TGTGCCACCAGTGATTCGACCCCCGGGACAGAGATTAATCAGCCCCAGCATTTT. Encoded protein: CATSDSTPGTEINQPQHF.

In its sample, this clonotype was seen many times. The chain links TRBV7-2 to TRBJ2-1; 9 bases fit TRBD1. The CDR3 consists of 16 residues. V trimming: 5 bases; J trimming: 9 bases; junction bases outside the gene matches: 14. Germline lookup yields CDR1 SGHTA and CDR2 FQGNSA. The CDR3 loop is CASSPGTGRGQREQFF. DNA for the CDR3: TGTGCCAGCAGCCCAGGGACAGGGAGGGGGCAACGTGAGCAGTTCTTC.

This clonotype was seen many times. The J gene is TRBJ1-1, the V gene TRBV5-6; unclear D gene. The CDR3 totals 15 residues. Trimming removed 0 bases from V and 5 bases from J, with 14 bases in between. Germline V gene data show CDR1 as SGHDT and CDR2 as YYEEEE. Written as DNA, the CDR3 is TGTGCCAGCAGCTTGGTTCCGGGTCGTGGGACTGAAGCTTTCTTT. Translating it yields CASSLVPGRGTEAFF.

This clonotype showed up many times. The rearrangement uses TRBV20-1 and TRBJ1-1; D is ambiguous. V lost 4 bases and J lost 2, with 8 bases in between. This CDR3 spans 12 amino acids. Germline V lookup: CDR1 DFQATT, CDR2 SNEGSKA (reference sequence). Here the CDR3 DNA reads TGCAGTGCTACTACGGCTAACACTGAAGCTTTCTTT. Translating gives CSATTANTEAFF.

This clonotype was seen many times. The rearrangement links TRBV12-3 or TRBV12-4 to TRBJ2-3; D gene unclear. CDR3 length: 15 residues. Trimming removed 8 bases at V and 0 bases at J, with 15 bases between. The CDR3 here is CASALSTASTDTQYF. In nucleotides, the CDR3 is TGTGCCAGCGCACTCTCCACTGCTAGCACAGATACGCAGTATTTT.

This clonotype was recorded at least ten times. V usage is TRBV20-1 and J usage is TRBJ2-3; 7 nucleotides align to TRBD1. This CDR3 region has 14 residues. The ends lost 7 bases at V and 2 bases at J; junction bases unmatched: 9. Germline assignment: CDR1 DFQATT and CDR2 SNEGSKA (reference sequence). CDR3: CSGRTGGPTDTQYF. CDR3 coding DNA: TGCAGTGGTAGGACAGGCGGACCCACAGATACGCAGTATTTT.

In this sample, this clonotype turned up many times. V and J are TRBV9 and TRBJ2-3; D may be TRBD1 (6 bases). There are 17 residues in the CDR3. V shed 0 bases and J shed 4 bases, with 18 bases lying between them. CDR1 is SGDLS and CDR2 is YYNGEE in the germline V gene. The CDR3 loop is CASSVGSGVSEADTQYF. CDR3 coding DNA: TGTGCCAGCAGCGTAGGGTCAGGGGTGAGCGAGGCAGATACGCAGTATTTT.

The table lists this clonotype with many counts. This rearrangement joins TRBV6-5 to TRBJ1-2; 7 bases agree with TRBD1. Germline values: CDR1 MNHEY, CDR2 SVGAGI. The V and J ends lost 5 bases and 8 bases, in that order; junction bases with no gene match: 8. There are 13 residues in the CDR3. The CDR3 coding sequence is TGTGCCAGCAGTAAGGGGACAGAGGGCGGCTACACCTTC. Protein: CASSKGTEGGYTF.

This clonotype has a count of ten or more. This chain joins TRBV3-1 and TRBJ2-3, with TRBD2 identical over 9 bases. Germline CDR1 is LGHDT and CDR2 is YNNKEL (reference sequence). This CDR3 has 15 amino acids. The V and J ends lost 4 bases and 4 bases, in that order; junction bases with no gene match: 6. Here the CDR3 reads CASSRIAGASDTQYF. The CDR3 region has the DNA TGTGCCAGCAGCCGCATAGCGGGAGCATCAGATACGCAGTATTTT.

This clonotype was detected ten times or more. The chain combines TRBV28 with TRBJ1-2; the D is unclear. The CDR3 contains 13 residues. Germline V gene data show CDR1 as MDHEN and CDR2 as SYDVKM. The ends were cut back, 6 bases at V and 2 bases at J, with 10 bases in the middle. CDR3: CASSLDLNYGYTF. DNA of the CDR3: TGTGCCAGCAGCCTCGACCTCAACTATGGCTACACCTTC.

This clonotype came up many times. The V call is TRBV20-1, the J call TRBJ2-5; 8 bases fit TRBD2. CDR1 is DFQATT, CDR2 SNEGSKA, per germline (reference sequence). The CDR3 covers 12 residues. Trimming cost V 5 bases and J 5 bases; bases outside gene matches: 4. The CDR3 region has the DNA TGCAGTGCTTTAGCGGGGATTGAGACCCAGTACTTC. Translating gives CSALAGIETQYF.

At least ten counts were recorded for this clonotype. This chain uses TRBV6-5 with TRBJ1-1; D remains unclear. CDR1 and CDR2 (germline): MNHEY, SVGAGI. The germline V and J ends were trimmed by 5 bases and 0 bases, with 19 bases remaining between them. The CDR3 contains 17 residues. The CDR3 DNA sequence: TGTGCCAGCAGTGCGAGTAGTTTCGGGGAAATGAACACTGAAGCTTTCTTT. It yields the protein CASSASSFGEMNTEAFF.

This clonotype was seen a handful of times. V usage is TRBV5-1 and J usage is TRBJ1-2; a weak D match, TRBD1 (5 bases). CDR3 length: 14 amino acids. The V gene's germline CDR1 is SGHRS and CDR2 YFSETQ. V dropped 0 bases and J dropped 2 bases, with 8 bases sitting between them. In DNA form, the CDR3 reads TGCGCCAGCAGCTTGGCTTCAGGGAACTATGGCTACACCTTC. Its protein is CASSLASGNYGYTF.